Sequencing of this TCR beta chain was carried out in a study of human T cells and chemical hapten exposure (dated by TCRdb to the early 2020s). Regarding the research as a whole: For sensitization, 2% DPC in acetone was applied to a 2 cm by 2 cm area of upper inner arm skin. Alopecia areata with under or over 50% scalp involvement, alopecia totalis and alopecia universalis were represented in the patient cohort, which was mostly female. Patch tests used Finn chambers with 0.01% DPC on the upper back, scored after 6 days by International Contact Dermatitis Research Group standards. In alopecia patients, the study followed how the peripheral blood TCR repertoire changed in vivo over primary and secondary sensitization to diphenylcyclopropenone (DPC), a hapten. For TCR sequencing, blood came from twenty-nine alopecia patients at anywhere from one to four time points (pre-sensitization, 2, 6 and 24 weeks). Blood samples were taken from patients before sensitization (week 0) and then at 2, 6 and about 24 weeks after DPC sensitization. Patients additionally received weekly therapeutic DPC doses to the scalp throughout the approximately 24-week study period. Libraries were combined into a pool for sequencing, and differences in TCR yield between samples came mainly from small differences in library volumes within the pool.

Read against the paper, the sample's time point label means: patch test 1, 2 weeks after DPC sensitization. This sample's treatment or condition label indicates: therapeutic diphenylcyclopropenone sensitization with weekly scalp DPC. Blood at each patch-test visit was drawn before the patch test was applied. Patients were considered eligible if aged 18 to 70, diagnosed with alopecia and deemed suitable for DPC therapy, and patients were excluded if pregnant. Total RNA was extracted from unfractionated whole blood that had been collected in Tempus Blood RNA tubes. Concerning this clonotype: No cognate antigen has been identified for it. No quality values exist for individual bases; no much larger clone is one base distant.

The germline ends are 8 bases apart after V is trimmed by 3 bases and J by 0 bases. The CDR3, cysteine through phenylalanine, is 14 amino acids long. Left in the record is the CDR3 DNA by itself, 42 bases read in frame from the first base. CDR1 is given as DFQATT and CDR2 as SNEGSKA, both from the germline V gene (reference sequence). Library method: RACE. Data came from a NextSeq 500. During library preparation, unique molecular identifiers were attached to individual cDNA molecules so that TCRs could be counted in a quantitative, reproducible way. For every blood RNA sample, sequencing covered both the TCR alpha and TCR beta chains. In the source study's methods: Samples had a median of approximately 93,000 TCRs, with a range from 23,224 to 690,600. V, J and CDR3 annotation of the TCR reads was carried out using the Decombinator software suite. Every sample was subsampled to the same number of TCRs (28,000) for the PS versus PT1 abundance plots. Expanded TCRs were defined as absent before sensitization and observed at least eight times at the 2-week time point. The public reads were reprocessed in TCRdb via fastp at Q25 and MiXCR, keeping in-frame beta chains. CDR3 protein duplicates are merged, each entry listing the most common genes and DNA. The V and J calls follow TCRdb's processing rather than the paper's. Within this sample are 150,000 to 200,000 distinct CDR3 sequences, with about 14% of them counted one time only. The ten largest clones add up to less than 2% of the sample.

The full study reports these points: Because every patient had alopecia, a presumed autoimmune disease, the patients' immune response might differ from that of healthy individuals. After repeated subsampling, changes were observed in the strength of the expansion versus patch-test correlation and in the threshold at which the correlation became significant. Patch test score correlated positively with the number of PT1 expanded TCRs, reaching significance at thresholds 8, 16 and 32 but not at 4. DPC sensitization did not change the number of TCRs with a frequency above 1 in 1000, and there was no evidence of changes in global repertoire structure. Compared with pre-sensitization or healthy control sets, expanded TCRs formed significantly more large CDR3 similarity clusters, which is consistent with antigen-driven responses.

Material: whole blood, obtained in connection with sensitization to the hapten diphenylcyclopropenone (DPC). The TCR comes from a woman younger than 45 with alopecia areata. Some clones in this sample may be carry-over from other donors' samples. The chain couples TRBV20-1 to TRBJ2-2; the D region may be TRBD1 or TRBD2, each matching 5 bases equally. CDR3 reads: CSARRGPNTGELFF. The DNA sequence is as follows: TGCAGTGCTAGGAGGGGCCCGAACACCGGGGAGCTGTTTTTT.